These T cell receptor beta chains were read from a single sample in a study of blood T cells in healthy people across ages. TCRdb redid the calling of the 5' RACE reads with MiXCR, one entry per CDR3 protein. The profile covers around 1,900,000 distinct CDR3 sequences, with about two fifths appearing a single time and approximately 22% taken by the ten largest. Source material: blood. The receptor source for this set is a human donor in good health. The CDR3 runs from the conserved cysteine through the conserved F or W. D genes are given only for firm matches. Rows give clone size only sometimes, using once, few, many, or a class for an expanded clone.

v_gene,d_gene,j_gene,abundance,CDR3nt,CDR3aa
TRBV12-3/TRBV12-4,.,TRBJ2-5,many,TGTGCCAGCAGTTCTGGGGAAGAGACCCAGTACTTC,CASSSGEETQYF
TRBV6-5,.,TRBJ2-7,.,TGTGCCAGCAGTTACTCGCCGGTAGGGATCGGTACGGATTTGCCCCAGTACTTC,CASSYSPVGIGTDLPQYF
TRBV5-5,TRBD1,TRBJ2-7,once,TGTGCCAGCAGCTTGGAGGTGGGGCAGGGGGCTTACGAGCAGTACTTC,CASSLEVGQGAYEQYF
TRBV29-1,.,TRBJ2-1,.,TGCAGCGTTAGGAGGGATCCCTCCTACAATGAGCAGTTCTTC,CSVRRDPSYNEQFF
TRBV27,.,TRBJ2-3,.,TGTGCCAGCAGTACCTTGGGGGCGGGAGCCTCCCTAGATACGCAGTATTTT,CASSTLGAGASLDTQYF
TRBV12-3/TRBV12-4,TRBD2,TRBJ2-3,.,TGTGCCAGCAGTAAATCCTCGGCTAGCGGGGCTAGCACAGATACGCAGTATTTT,CASSKSSASGASTDTQYF
TRBV6-5,.,TRBJ1-1,.,TGTGCCAGCAGTCGCCCCGGCGCTAACACTGAAGCTTTCTTT,CASSRPGANTEAFF
TRBV6-5,TRBD1,TRBJ1-2,.,TGTGCCAGCAGGTCGCCGGACAGGGTTAGGGGCTACACCTTC,CASRSPDRVRGYTF
TRBV7-2,.,TRBJ2-7,few,TGTGCCAGCAGCCCTCGGACAGCGTCGCCCTACGAGCAGTACTTC,CASSPRTASPYEQYF
TRBV24-1,.,TRBJ1-2,.,TGTGCCACCAGTGATCAGACCCGGGGCTATGGCTACACCTTC,CATSDQTRGYGYTF
TRBV24-1,TRBD2,TRBJ2-1,.,TGTGCCACCAGTGATCCTCGGACTAGCGGGGCGAGCTCCTACAATGAGGAGTTCTTC,CATSDPRTSGASSYNEEFF
TRBV3-1,TRBD1,TRBJ1-1,.,TGTGCCAGCAGCCCTTGGACAGGCGAGAACACTGAAGCTTTCTTT,CASSPWTGENTEAFF
TRBV28,.,TRBJ2-7,many,TGTGCCAGCAGTCGACAATACGAGCAGTACTTC,CASSRQYEQYF
TRBV7-9,.,TRBJ1-1,many,TGTGCCAGCAGCTTGGGAAGGGCTGAAGCTTTCTTT,CASSLGRAEAFF
TRBV6-5,.,TRBJ2-3,few,TGTGCCAGCAGCACCTCGGAAAGACGCACAGATACGCAGTATTTT,CASSTSERRTDTQYF
TRBV7-2,.,TRBJ1-2,few,TGTGCCAGCAGCTTTGGGTTTGCGGGCTATGGCTACACCTTC,CASSFGFAGYGYTF
TRBV6-2/TRBV6-3,TRBD1,TRBJ2-1,.,TGTGCCACGCGGTACAGGGGTCCCTACAATGAGCAGTTCTTC,CATRYRGPYNEQFF
TRBV7-3,.,TRBJ2-1,many,TGTGCCAGCAGCTCTTCCGGAGGCGGCGATGAGCAGTTCTTC,CASSSSGGGDEQFF
TRBV2,.,TRBJ2-1,.,TGTGCCAGCAGATCCGACCGGGGGCTGAGTAATGAGCAGTTCTTC,CASRSDRGLSNEQFF
TRBV7-9,.,TRBJ2-7,.,TGTGCCAGCAGCTCCTCTTTTATATCCTACGAGCAGTACTTC,CASSSSFISYEQYF
TRBV20-1,TRBD1,TRBJ1-2,.,TGCAGTGCTAGAGGCTTACAGGGGGCGGGTGGAGATGTCGGCTACACCTTC,CSARGLQGAGGDVGYTF
TRBV11-2,.,TRBJ1-1,.,TGTGCCAGCAGCTTTTCCAGCCTGAACACTGAAGCTTTCTTT,CASSFSSLNTEAFF
TRBV29-1,.,TRBJ2-3,.,TGCAGCGCCGGGGTTTCTGCAGATACGCAGTATTTT,CSAGVSADTQYF